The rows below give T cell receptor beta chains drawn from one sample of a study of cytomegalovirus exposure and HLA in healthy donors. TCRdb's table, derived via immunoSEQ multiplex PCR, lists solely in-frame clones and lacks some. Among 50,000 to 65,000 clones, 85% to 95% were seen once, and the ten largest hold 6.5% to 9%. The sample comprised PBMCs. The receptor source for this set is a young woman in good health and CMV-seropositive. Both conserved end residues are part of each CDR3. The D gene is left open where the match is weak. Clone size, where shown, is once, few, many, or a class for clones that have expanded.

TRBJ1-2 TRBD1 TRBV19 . CATEDRANYGYTF TGTGCCACCGAGGACAGGGCTAACTATGGCTACACCTTC
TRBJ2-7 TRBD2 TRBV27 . CASSRLAGAYSYEQYF TGTGCCAGCTCAAGACTAGCGGGAGCCTACTCCTACGAGCAGTACTTC
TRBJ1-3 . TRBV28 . CASSLRGGWGNTIYF TGTGCCAGCAGTTTAAGGGGGGGCTGGGGAAACACCATATATTTT
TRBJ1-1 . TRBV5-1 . CASSLEVNTEAFF TGCGCCAGCAGCTTAGAGGTGAACACTGAAGCTTTCTTT
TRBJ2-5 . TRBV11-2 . CASSLDPGRQETQYF TGTGCCAGCAGCTTAGATCCTGGGCGTCAGGAGACCCAGTACTTC
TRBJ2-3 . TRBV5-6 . CASSLPSTDTQYF TGTGCCAGCAGCTTGCCGAGCACAGATACGCAGTATTTT
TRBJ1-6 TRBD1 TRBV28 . CASTSRQGSSPLHF TGTGCCAGCACCAGTCGACAGGGGAGTTCACCCCTCCACTTT
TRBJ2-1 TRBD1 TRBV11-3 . CASSLGPRDRGGHEQFF TGTGCCAGCAGCTTAGGTCCCCGGGACAGGGGTGGCCATGAGCAGTTCTTC
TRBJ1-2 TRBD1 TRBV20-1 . CSATGVGRRAF TGCAGTGCGACAGGGGTCGGGCGGAGGGCCTTC
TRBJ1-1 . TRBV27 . CASSLSGRAGAFF TGTGCCAGCAGTTTATCGGGGAGGGCTGGGGCTTTCTTT
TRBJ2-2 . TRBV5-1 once CASSLRARATGELFF TGCGCCAGCAGCTTGCGTGCCAGGGCTACCGGGGAGCTGTTTTTT
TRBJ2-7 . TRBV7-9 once CASSPVEPYYEQYF TGTGCCAGCAGCCCGGTGGAGCCGTACTACGAGCAGTACTTC
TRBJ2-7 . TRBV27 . CASSPPGAGVPYEQYF TGTGCCAGCAGTCCACCCGGCGCAGGGGTGCCCTACGAGCAGTACTTC
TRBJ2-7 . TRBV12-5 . CASGLKGLEQYF TGTGCTAGTGGTTTGAAGGGACTCGAGCAGTACTTC
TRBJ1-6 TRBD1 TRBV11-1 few CASSPSRDRGSPLHF TGTGCCAGCAGCCCGAGCCGGGACAGGGGATCACCCCTCCACTTT
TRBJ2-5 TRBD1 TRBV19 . CASSPRQGRVETQYF TGTGCCAGTAGTCCCAGACAGGGTCGCGTCGAGACCCAGTACTTC
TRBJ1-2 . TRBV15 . CATSSRAARDAYGYTF TGTGCCACCAGCAGCAGGGCAGCCCGCGATGCTTATGGCTACACCTTC
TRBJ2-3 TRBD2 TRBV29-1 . CSVGGILAGGTDTQYF TGCAGCGTTGGAGGGATACTAGCGGGGGGCACAGATACGCAGTATTTT
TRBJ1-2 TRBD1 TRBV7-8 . CASSLATGYGYTF TGTGCCAGCAGCTTAGCGACAGGGTATGGCTACACCTTC
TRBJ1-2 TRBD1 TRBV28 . CASSLTGRGYTF TGTGCCAGCAGTTTGACAGGGCGCGGCTACACCTTC
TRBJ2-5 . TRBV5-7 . CASSLDRDQETQYF TGTGCCAGCAGCTTGGACCGGGACCAAGAGACCCAGTACTTC
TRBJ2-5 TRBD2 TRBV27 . CASRGLANFQETQYF TGTGCCAGCAGGGGACTAGCTAATTTCCAAGAGACCCAGTACTTC
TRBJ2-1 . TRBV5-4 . CASSLQGMIANEQFF TGTGCCAGCAGCTTGCAGGGGATGATCGCGAATGAGCAGTTCTTC
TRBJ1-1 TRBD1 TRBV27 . CASGDPRDSPANTEAFF TGTGCCAGCGGAGATCCGCGGGACAGCCCGGCGAACACTGAAGCTTTCTTT
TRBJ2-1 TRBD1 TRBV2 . CASRVGTVDNEQFF TGTGCCAGCAGAGTTGGGACAGTCGACAATGAGCAGTTCTTC
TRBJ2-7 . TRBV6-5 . CASSYAENSYEQYF TGTGCCAGCAGTTACGCGGAAAACTCCTACGAGCAGTACTTC
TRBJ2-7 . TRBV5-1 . CASSGGAAYEQYF TGCGCCAGCTCCGGTGGAGCGGCCTACGAGCAGTACTTC
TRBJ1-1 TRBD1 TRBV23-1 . CASSQNRPRGAFF TGCGCCAGCAGTCAAAATCGCCCCAGGGGGGCTTTCTTT
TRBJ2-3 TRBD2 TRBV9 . CASSVTSGRGDTQYF TGTGCCAGCAGCGTTACTAGCGGGCGGGGAGATACGCAGTATTTT
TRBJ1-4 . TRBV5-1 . CASSLERGEKLFF TGCGCCAGCAGCCTGGAGCGGGGGGAAAAACTGTTTTTT
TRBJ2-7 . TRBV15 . CATSRAGTYEQYF TGTGCCACCAGCAGAGCGGGGACCTACGAGCAGTACTTC
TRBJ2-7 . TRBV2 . CASSPDRNYEQYF TGTGCCAGCAGCCCCGACAGAAACTACGAGCAGTACTTC
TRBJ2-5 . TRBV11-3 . CASSFQGQQETQYF TGTGCCAGCAGCTTCCAGGGACAACAAGAGACCCAGTACTTC
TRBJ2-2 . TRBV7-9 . CASSSTGYTGELFF TGTGCCAGCAGCTCGACAGGATACACCGGGGAGCTGTTTTTT
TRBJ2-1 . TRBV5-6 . CASSLVRGIAIHNEQFF TGTGCCAGCAGCTTGGTCAGGGGAATAGCGATCCACAATGAGCAGTTCTTC
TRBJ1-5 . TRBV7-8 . CASSLQVRSNQPQHF TGTGCCAGCAGCTTGCAGGTCCGTAGCAATCAGCCCCAGCATTTT
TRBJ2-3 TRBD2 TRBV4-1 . CASSQEEAGGPRDTQYF TGCGCCAGCAGCCAAGAGGAAGCGGGAGGGCCGCGAGATACGCAGTATTTT